The 23 T cell receptor beta chains reported below all come from one sample, sequenced in a study of cytomegalovirus exposure and HLA in healthy donors. Amplification used 60 Vbeta primers and 13 Jbeta primers. TCRdb keeps only in-frame clones here, not all; method: immunoSEQ multiplex PCR. The profile covers over 130,000 clones, with 70% to 75% appearing a single time and 1.5% to 2% taken by the ten largest. The sample was PBMCs. These receptors were taken from a woman aged 30 to 39 in good health and CMV-seronegative.

The chain combines TRBV7-8 with TRBJ2-7; 9 bases are a match to TRBD2. J gave up 1 base and V 0 bases, and 7 bases lay outside the gene matches. CDR3 size: 17 residues. The germline V gene encodes CDR1 SGHVS and CDR2 FQNEAQ. For the CDR3, the DNA is TGTGCCAGCAGCTTAGCGGGCCTAGCGGGGCGATCCTACGAGCAGTACTTC. It encodes CASSLAGLAGRSYEQYF.

V is TRBV5-1 and J is TRBJ2-3; weak D call: TRBD2 (5 bases). The germline CDR1 and CDR2 sequences are SGHRS and YFSETQ. Between the trimmed V and J ends, which lost 2 bases and 1 base, there was a span of 8 bases. CDR3 size: 14 residues. The CDR3 is CASSFGLGTDTQYF. CDR3 in DNA: TGCGCCAGCAGCTTCGGACTTGGCACAGATACGCAGTATTTT.

This chain connects TRBV11-1 to TRBJ2-7; TRBD1 is a possible D gene (6 bases). Germline loops: CDR1 SGHAT, CDR2 FQDESV (reference sequence). V was shortened by 2 bases and J by 4 bases, with 15 bases between the two germline ends. The CDR3 spans 15 residues. CDR3 amino acids: CASSLNFNREYEQYV. The CDR3 bases are TGTGCCAGCAGCTTAAACTTTAACAGGGAGTACGAGCAGTACGTC.

This clone was seen only a few times. This sequence joins TRBV11-2 and TRBJ1-3; D not resolved. Deletions cut 1 base from V and 4 bases from J, with 2 bases between. Germline V gene lookup returns CDR1 SGHAT and CDR2 FQNNGV. This CDR3 has 12 amino acids. DNA of the CDR3: TGTGCCAGCAGCTTAGCAGGAAACACCATATATTTT. Translating it yields CASSLAGNTIYF.

The chain recombines TRBV6-1 with TRBJ2-5, with 8 bases that match TRBD2. The CDR3 spans 15 residues. From germline, CDR1 is MNHNS and CDR2 SASEGT. With V trimmed by 1 base and J by 7 bases, 8 bases remained unmatched. The CDR3 region has the DNA TGTGCCAGCAGTGAAGGCCAGCGGGGGTCAGGGACCCAGTACTTC. Amino acids: CASSEGQRGSGTQYF.

This clone was recorded only once. The chain combines TRBV6-5 with TRBJ2-7; D may be TRBD2 (6 bases). The CDR3 has 15 residues. Trimming stripped 7 bases from V and 4 bases from J, with 20 bases between. The V gene's germline CDR1 is MNHEY and CDR2 SVGAGI. The CDR3: CASTPLGTAVYEQYF. CDR3 coding DNA: TGTGCCAGCACACCTCTCGGGACTGCAGTTTACGAGCAGTACTTC.

The chain has TRBV9 and TRBJ2-3; a weak D match, TRBD2 (5 bases). Looked up from germline, CDR1 is SGDLS and CDR2 is YYNGEE. The CDR3 is made up of 15 amino acids. Trimming removed 7 bases from V and 1 base from J, with 16 bases in between. CDR3 DNA sequence: TGTGCCAGCGCGCCGGGGTCTGGACGCACAGATACGCAGTATTTT. This codes for CASAPGSGRTDTQYF. The variable domain in full, with the rest retrieved from reference TRBV9 and TRBJ2-3, is DSGVTQTPKHLITATGQRVTLRCSPRSGDLSVYWYQQSLDQGLQFLIQYYNGEERAKGNILERFSAQQFPDLHSELNLSSLELGDSALYFCASAPGSGRTDTQYFGPGTRLTVL.

This clone was found once. The V call is TRBV18, the J call TRBJ1-6; the D gene is possibly TRBD1 (6 bases). The germline V and J ends were trimmed by 5 bases and 2 bases, with 13 bases remaining between them. CDR1 and CDR2 (germline): KGHSH, LQKENI. The CDR3 sequence is 16 residues long. CDR3 sequence (DNA): TGTGCCAGCTCAACCCAGGGGAACCCCTATAATTCACCCCTCCACTTT. Translating it yields CASSTQGNPYNSPLHF.

The CDR3 bases are TGTGCCAGCCGCCCTGGGGGACAGGGCTATAATTCACCCCTCCACTTT. Translation: CASRPGGQGYNSPLHF. The chain uses TRBV6-6 and TRBJ1-6; 9 bases fit TRBD1. J was trimmed by 3 bases and V by 8 bases; bases with no gene match: 8. Germline CDR1 and CDR2: MNHNY and SVGAGI (reference sequence). There are 16 residues in the CDR3.

V is TRBV28 and J is TRBJ2-2; 14 nucleotides line up with TRBD2. The CDR3 length is 17 residues. Germline lookup yields CDR1 MDHEN and CDR2 SYDVKM. V trimming: 4 bases; J trimming: 6 bases; junction bases outside the gene matches: 7. CDR3 sequence (DNA): TGTGCCAGCAGTTCGACTAGCGGGGGGGCCGGTGCCGGGGAGCTGTTTTTT. Its protein is CASSSTSGGAGAGELFF.

The rearrangement links TRBV19 to TRBJ2-5, with D perhaps TRBD2 (5 bases). The germline V and J ends were trimmed by 6 bases and 3 bases, with 14 bases remaining between them. The germline gives CDR1 LNHDA, CDR2 SQIVND (reference sequence). The CDR3 sequence is 14 residues long. CDR3 amino acids: CASRVASGEETQYF. DNA of the CDR3: TGTGCCAGTAGAGTAGCGTCCGGGGAAGAGACCCAGTACTTC.

The genes are TRBV28 and TRBJ1-1; D might be TRBD1 (5 bases). CDR3 length: 13 amino acids. Germline lookup yields CDR1 MDHEN and CDR2 SYDVKM. V was clipped by 2 bases and J by 6 bases, with 10 bases between them. The CDR3, as DNA: TGTGCCAGCAGTTTAGGCGACAGATCTGAAGCTTTCTTT. Its protein is CASSLGDRSEAFF. Based on the CDR3 plus reference TRBV28 and TRBJ1-1, the full variable domain is DVKVTQSSRYLVKRTGEKVFLECVQDMDHENMFWYRQDPGLGLRLIYFSYDVKMKEKGDIPEGYSVSREKKERFSLILESASTNQTSMYLCASSLGDRSEAFFGQGTRLTVV.

V usage is TRBV7-3 and J usage is TRBJ2-1; the D gene is possibly TRBD2 (6 bases). The CDR3 runs 14 residues. Trimming stripped 2 bases from V and 9 bases from J, with 14 bases between. CDR1 SGHTA and CDR2 FQGTGA come from the germline V gene. The CDR3 sequence: CASSLARDTPEQFF. The CDR3 nucleotides are TGTGCCAGCAGCTTAGCGCGGGATACCCCTGAGCAGTTCTTC.

V usage is TRBV5-1 and J usage is TRBJ2-1; D is unresolved. V shed 0 bases and J shed 14 bases, with 15 bases lying between them. Germline CDR1 reads SGHRS; CDR2 reads YFSETQ. The CDR3 runs 13 residues. This CDR3 reads CASSLGGPTGKFF. The DNA for the CDR3 is TGCGCCAGCAGCTTGGGAGGCCCGACCGGAAAGTTCTTC.

The rearrangement joins TRBV7-8 to TRBJ2-1; D remains ambiguous. Per germline, CDR1 SGHVS and CDR2 FQNEAQ. This CDR3 is built from 15 residues. Trimming removed 3 bases from V and 2 bases from J, with 11 bases in between. The CDR3, as DNA: TGTGCCAGCAGCTTGCTTTCTGCTACCTACAATGAGCAGTTCTTC. This gives the protein CASSLLSATYNEQFF.

The rearrangement uses TRBV18 and TRBJ1-5; tentatively, D is TRBD1 (6 bases). Trimming took off 3 bases at V and 5 bases at J, with 11 bases between the two ends. In germline, CDR1 is KGHSH, CDR2 LQKENI. The CDR3 has 14 residues. The CDR3 spells CASSPTDSYQPQHF. In DNA form, the CDR3 reads TGTGCCAGCTCACCTACGGACAGCTATCAGCCCCAGCATTTT.

This chain joins TRBV11-1 and TRBJ2-3; 7 nucleotides line up with TRBD1. Germline V lookup: CDR1 SGHAT, CDR2 FQDESV (reference sequence). The ends lost 5 bases at V and 2 bases at J; junction bases unmatched: 10. The CDR3 spans 16 residues. The CDR3, as DNA: TGTGCCAGCAGCCTTGGGACAGCCGGTTTCACAGATACGCAGTATTTT. Its translation is CASSLGTAGFTDTQYF.

The chain has TRBV11-2 and TRBJ2-1, with 8 bases that match TRBD2. CDR3 length: 15 amino acids. From germline, CDR1 is SGHAT and CDR2 FQNNGV. V was pared by 5 bases and J by 7 bases, with 10 bases of the junction left unmatched. In DNA form, the CDR3 reads TGTGCCAGCAGCCCCAGAGCGGGAGTTCGAAATGAGCAGTTCTTC. It codes for CASSPRAGVRNEQFF.

The sample holds one count of this clone. This chain links TRBV28 with TRBJ2-5, with 8 bases aligning to TRBD2. The J call could be wrong; TRBJ2-7 is a better fit for the DNA end. The CDR3 spans 15 residues. CDR1 and CDR2 (germline): MDHEN, SYDVKM. In DNA, the CDR3 is TGTGCCAGCAGCCGCGTCGTAGCGGGGAACTACGAGCAGTACTTC. Protein: CASSRVVAGNYEQYF.

The chain carries TRBV6-5 and TRBJ2-5, with a possible D match to TRBD1 (7 bases). This CDR3 contains 13 residues. The V end was cut by 2 bases, the J end by 7 bases, with 11 bases between. Germline values: CDR1 MNHEY, CDR2 SVGAGI. The CDR3 protein is CASSYGQGGTQYF. CDR3 DNA: TGTGCCAGCAGTTACGGGCAGGGGGGGACCCAGTACTTC.

This chain links TRBV14 with TRBJ1-2; a weak D match, TRBD1 (5 bases). This CDR3 region has 16 residues. V was clipped by 4 bases and J by 1 base, with 16 bases between them. The germline V gene encodes CDR1 SGHDN and CDR2 FVKESK. The CDR3 loop reads CASSLTQGALNYGYTF. Here the CDR3 DNA reads TGTGCCAGCAGCCTAACACAAGGGGCCCTTAACTATGGCTACACCTTC.

V gene TRBV9 combines with J gene TRBJ1-5, with 7 bases identical to TRBD1. V shed 3 bases, J shed 10 bases, and the junction held 7 bases outside the gene matches. Germline-derived CDR1 and CDR2 are SGDLS and YYNGEE. The CDR3 loop spans 13 amino acids. Here the CDR3 reads CASSGSPGGPQHF. Written as DNA, the CDR3 is TGTGCCAGCAGCGGCTCCCCAGGGGGTCCCCAGCATTTT.

The chain combines TRBV11-1 with TRBJ2-3; D is uncertain. CDR3 length: 15 amino acids. V dropped 5 bases and J dropped 1 base, with 13 bases sitting between them. CDR1 is SGHAT, CDR2 FQDESV, per germline (reference sequence). The CDR3 sequence: CASSLARLRTDTQYF. In DNA form, the CDR3 reads TGTGCCAGCAGCCTGGCGCGGCTTCGCACAGATACGCAGTATTTT.